These T cell receptor beta chains were read from a single sample in a study of human T cells and chemical hapten exposure. TCRdb ran MiXCR on the RACE reads and lists one entry per CDR3 protein. The sample lists 50,000 to 60,000 distinct CDR3 sequences, around 12% occurring once. Sample: whole blood, taken in connection with sensitization to the hapten diphenylcyclopropenone (DPC). These receptors were obtained from a man aged 30 to 39 with alopecia areata. Some clones in this sample may be carry-over from other donors' samples. Each CDR3 is given with its conserved first and last residue. D genes are given only for firm matches. Clone size is not always given. Where it is, it says once, few, many or a class for expanded clones.

d_call: NA; j_call: TRBJ2-5; v_call: TRBV5-1; clone_size: many; cdr3_aa: CASSLAPGQETQYF; cdr3_nt: TGCGCCAGCAGCTTGGCCCCAGGTCAAGAGACCCAGTACTTC
d_call: NA; j_call: TRBJ2-1; v_call: TRBV7-2; clone_size: NA; cdr3_aa: CASRSAYNEQFF; cdr3_nt: TGTGCCAGCCGCTCAGCCTACAATGAGCAGTTCTTC
d_call: NA; j_call: TRBJ2-2; v_call: TRBV2; clone_size: few; cdr3_aa: CATQGGSGELFF; cdr3_nt: TGTGCCACCCAGGGGGGCTCCGGGGAGCTGTTTTTT
d_call: TRBD1; j_call: TRBJ2-2; v_call: TRBV19; clone_size: NA; cdr3_aa: CASTRTGNTGELFF; cdr3_nt: TGTGCCAGTACCCGGACAGGGAACACCGGGGAGCTGTTTTTT
d_call: TRBD1; j_call: TRBJ2-4; v_call: TRBV6-2/TRBV6-3; clone_size: few; cdr3_aa: CASSYRQGVRNIQYF; cdr3_nt: TGTGCCAGCAGTTACCGACAGGGAGTAAGAAACATTCAGTACTTC
d_call: NA; j_call: TRBJ2-7; v_call: TRBV20-1; clone_size: NA; cdr3_aa: CSARDLAGFHEQYF; cdr3_nt: TGCAGTGCTAGAGATCTAGCAGGGTTTCACGAGCAGTACTTC
d_call: NA; j_call: TRBJ2-3; v_call: TRBV19; clone_size: few; cdr3_aa: CASSAGNTDTQYF; cdr3_nt: TGTGCCAGTAGTGCAGGGAACACGGATACGCAGTATTTT
d_call: TRBD2; j_call: TRBJ2-1; v_call: TRBV5-1; clone_size: NA; cdr3_aa: CASSPRLAGPYNEQFF; cdr3_nt: TGCGCCAGCAGCCCCAGACTAGCGGGGCCCTACAATGAGCAGTTCTTC
d_call: NA; j_call: TRBJ2-3; v_call: TRBV9; clone_size: few; cdr3_aa: CASSVAPGAKDTQYF; cdr3_nt: TGTGCCAGCAGCGTAGCTCCTGGGGCGAAAGATACGCAGTATTTT
d_call: TRBD2; j_call: TRBJ2-3; v_call: TRBV2; clone_size: NA; cdr3_aa: CASSEGLAGTDTQYF; cdr3_nt: TGTGCCAGCAGTGAGGGACTAGCGGGGACCGATACGCAGTATTTT
d_call: TRBD2; j_call: TRBJ2-1; v_call: TRBV12-3/TRBV12-4; clone_size: many; cdr3_aa: CASSPLRLAGAWDEQFF; cdr3_nt: TGTGCCAGCAGCCCTCTAAGACTAGCGGGGGCTTGGGATGAGCAGTTCTTC
d_call: TRBD1; j_call: TRBJ2-7; v_call: TRBV20-1; clone_size: few; cdr3_aa: CSWTGITVEQYF; cdr3_nt: TGCAGTTGGACAGGGATCACGGTTGAGCAGTACTTC
d_call: NA; j_call: TRBJ1-2; v_call: TRBV28; clone_size: NA; cdr3_aa: CASSLLARYGYTF; cdr3_nt: TGTGCCAGCAGTTTATTAGCACGCTATGGCTACACCTTC
d_call: NA; j_call: TRBJ1-2; v_call: TRBV6-2/TRBV6-3; clone_size: NA; cdr3_aa: CASSYPNSYTF; cdr3_nt: TGTGCCAGCAGTTACCCAAACAGCTACACCTTC
d_call: NA; j_call: TRBJ2-7; v_call: TRBV12-5; clone_size: few; cdr3_aa: CASGLVPVKRAYEQYF; cdr3_nt: TGTGCTAGTGGTTTGGTACCTGTGAAAAGGGCCTACGAGCAGTACTTC
d_call: NA; j_call: TRBJ2-1; v_call: TRBV28; clone_size: many; cdr3_aa: CASSLPGVPYNEQFF; cdr3_nt: TGTGCCAGCAGTTTACCGGGAGTACCCTACAATGAGCAGTTCTTC